Shown below are 32 T cell receptor beta chains from a single sample sequenced in a study of blood T cells in healthy people across ages. The authors ran a second PCR of roughly 6 to 12 cycles using a sample-barcoded 5' primer and a J-beta primer mix. TCRdb re-derived calls from the 5' RACE reads in MiXCR, one entry per CDR3 protein. This sample yields 600,000 to 800,000 distinct CDR3 sequences, of which over 20% are seen a single time; 3% to 4.5% belongs to the top ten. The sample comprised blood. These receptors were taken from a man aged 65 to 79 in good health.

The chain carries TRBV24-1 and TRBJ2-7; possible D gene TRBD1, 5 bases. Germline V gene sequence: CDR1 KGHDR, CDR2 SFDVKD. This CDR3 spans 14 amino acids. V lost 6 bases, J lost 4 bases, and 15 bases lay in between. The CDR3 is CATSSTGKEYEQYF. The CDR3 DNA reads TGTGCCACCAGTAGTACAGGAAAGGAGTACGAGCAGTACTTC.

This clonotype came up many times. CDR3 loop: CASSEYGIPNSGNTIYF. CDR3 DNA: TGTGCCAGCAGTGAATACGGAATCCCGAACTCTGGAAACACCATATATTTT. V gene TRBV25-1 combines with J gene TRBJ1-3; D gene unclear. Germline CDR1 MGHDK, CDR2 SYGVNS. V was shortened by 0 bases and J by 0 bases, with 12 bases between the two germline ends. There are 17 residues in the CDR3.

This clonotype was detected a few times. CDR3 in DNA: TGCGCCAGCAGCCGAACGATAGGACAGGGGAACAATGAGCAGTTCTTC. Its translation is CASSRTIGQGNNEQFF. The V and J genes are TRBV4-3 and TRBJ2-5; 9 bases fit TRBD1. Matching the DNA end better, TRBJ2-1 makes the J call doubtful. Germline values: CDR1 LGHNA, CDR2 YSLEER. The CDR3 contains 16 residues.

This clonotype has just a few counts. The chain links TRBV7-3 to TRBJ2-5; either TRBD1 or TRBD2 may fit D (5 bases each). The V and J ends lost 3 bases and 5 bases respectively, with 10 bases between them. The CDR3 is 13 amino acids. Germline V gene sequence: CDR1 SGHTA, CDR2 FQGTGA. The CDR3 loop is CASSLGPLETQYF. CDR3 nucleotides: TGTGCCAGCAGCTTGGGACCTTTGGAGACCCAGTACTTC.

The CDR3 bases are TGTGCCAGCAGCGAGGAGGCGAATTCGTACTACGAGCAGTACTTC. Its translation: CASSEEANSYYEQYF. The chain couples TRBV9 to TRBJ2-5, with D perhaps TRBD2 (5 bases). The DNA end lines up better with TRBJ2-7; the J call may be wrong. The CDR3 contains 15 residues. CDR1 is SGDLS, CDR2 YYNGEE, per germline.

A few counts support this clonotype. This sequence joins TRBV28 and TRBJ1-1; no definite D call. V was cut by 7 bases and J by 8 bases, with 17 bases left in between. Germline V gene lookup returns CDR1 MDHEN and CDR2 SYDVKM. The CDR3 is 13 residues long. The CDR3 nucleotides read TGTGCCAGCACCTTTACTATAGGCAGAGAAGCTTTCTTT. As protein: CASTFTIGREAFF.

This clonotype was seen at least ten times. The chain uses TRBV4-3 and TRBJ2-1, with D unclear. Between the trimmed V and J ends, which lost 1 base and 8 bases, there was a span of 9 bases. CDR3 size: 13 residues. The V gene's germline CDR1 is LGHNA and CDR2 YSLEER. In DNA form, the CDR3 reads TGCGCCAGCAGCCAAGTTTTTAGCCATGAGCAGTTCTTC. Its translation: CASSQVFSHEQFF.

A few counts support this clonotype. This chain uses TRBV9 with TRBJ2-2; D is perhaps TRBD2 (6 bases). The germline CDR1 and CDR2 sequences are SGDLS and YYNGEE. The ends were cut back, 4 bases at V and 2 bases at J, with 15 bases in the middle. This CDR3 has 16 amino acids. The CDR3: CASSPRWTINTGELFF. In nucleotides, the CDR3 is TGTGCCAGCAGCCCTCGCTGGACTATTAACACCGGGGAGCTGTTTTTT.

In this sample, this clonotype turned up a few times. The chain uses TRBV5-1 and TRBJ2-7; D might be TRBD2 (6 bases). The ends were cut back, 3 bases at V and 9 bases at J, with 13 bases in the middle. The length of the CDR3 is 12 residues. Germline lookup yields CDR1 SGHRS and CDR2 YFSETQ. This chain's CDR3 is CASSSGEGRQYF. CDR3 sequence (DNA): TGCGCCAGCAGCTCGGGAGAAGGTAGGCAGTACTTC.

The rearrangement links TRBV25-1 to TRBJ1-4, with D maybe TRBD1 (5 bases). Trimming shortened V by 2 bases and J by 4 bases, and 11 bases separated the two germline ends. CDR1 is MGHDK, CDR2 SYGVNS, per germline. The CDR3 runs 15 residues. This chain's CDR3 is CASSEPGRNNEKLFF. The DNA for the CDR3 is TGTGCCAGCAGTGAACCGGGACGGAATAATGAAAAACTGTTTTTT.

The sample holds a few counts of this clonotype. This chain links TRBV25-1 with TRBJ2-3, with no clear D. Between the trimmed V and J ends, which lost 2 bases and 1 base, there was a span of 13 bases. This CDR3 region has 16 residues. From germline, CDR1 is MGHDK and CDR2 SYGVNS. CDR3: CASSEPKRRGTDTQYF. The CDR3 bases are TGTGCCAGCAGTGAACCCAAGAGAAGGGGCACAGATACGCAGTATTTT. The whole variable domain, remainder taken from reference TRBV25-1 and TRBJ2-3, is EADIYQTPRYLVIGTGKKITLECSQTMGHDKMYWYQQDPGMELHLIHYSYGVNSTEKGDLSSESTVSRIRTEHFPLTLESARPSHTSQYLCASSEPKRRGTDTQYFGPGTRLTVL.

This clonotype was picked up a small number of times. CDR3 region: CASSYRGTGTEQYF. The CDR3 nucleotides are TGTGCCAGCAGTTACCGAGGGACGGGGACCGAGCAGTACTTC. The chain is built from TRBV6-6 and TRBJ2-5; D may match TRBD1 or TRBD2 (5 bases each). The J call is uncertain, as TRBJ2-7 better fits the DNA end. Germline loops: CDR1 MNHNY, CDR2 SVGAGI (reference sequence). The CDR3 covers 14 residues.

This sequence joins TRBV20-1 and TRBJ2-3; D gene unclear. The germline gives CDR1 DFQATT, CDR2 SNEGSKA (reference sequence). The V end was cut by 4 bases, the J end by 1 base, with 3 bases between. The CDR3 loop spans 11 amino acids. In DNA, the CDR3 is TGCAGTGCTATCCGCACAGATACGCAGTATTTT. It translates to CSAIRTDTQYF.

This chain links TRBV6-2 or TRBV6-3 with TRBJ2-2; D is perhaps TRBD2 (6 bases). The CDR3 covers 16 residues. The germline CDR1 and CDR2 sequences are MNHEY and SVGEGT. V dropped 5 bases and J dropped 0 bases, with 13 bases sitting between them. CDR3 in DNA: TGTGCCAGCAGTAAAGTAGCGGCTACGAACACCGGGGAGCTGTTTTTT. Protein product: CASSKVAATNTGELFF.

The chain carries TRBV7-2 and TRBJ1-2; TRBD1 might be the D (6 bases). The CDR3 has 16 amino acids. With 3 bases removed from V and 1 base from J, the gap between germline ends came to 15 bases. In germline, CDR1 is SGHTA, CDR2 FQGNSA. The CDR3 DNA reads as TGTGCCAGCAGCTTGGGGGGGCGGAGTAGTAACTATGGCTACACCTTC. Its protein is CASSLGGRSSNYGYTF.

The chain recombines TRBV6-1 with TRBJ1-2, with D unclear. From germline, CDR1 is MNHNS and CDR2 SASEGT. V was shortened by 2 bases and J by 3 bases, with 7 bases between the two germline ends. This CDR3 spans 13 amino acids. The CDR3 DNA reads as TGTGCCAGCAGTGAACGACGGTACTATGGCTACACCTTC. Amino acids: CASSERRYYGYTF.

V and J are TRBV20-1 and TRBJ2-7; D call uncertain. The V end was cut by 5 bases, the J end by 5 bases, with 16 bases between. The CDR3 contains 13 residues. The germline gives CDR1 DFQATT, CDR2 SNEGSKA (reference sequence). CDR3: CSAYFRVGNEQYF. The CDR3 region has the DNA TGCAGTGCTTATTTTAGGGTTGGGAACGAGCAGTACTTC.

This clonotype was detected only a few times. The V call is TRBV12-3 or TRBV12-4, the J call TRBJ2-4, with TRBD2 matching over 7 bases. This CDR3 comprises 13 residues. The ends lost 4 bases at V and 12 bases at J; junction bases unmatched: 9. The CDR3 DNA reads TGTGCCAGCAGTTCCGACGTGGGGAGGGATCAGTACTTC. Its translation is CASSSDVGRDQYF.

The table lists this clonotype with many counts. The chain is built from TRBV28 and TRBJ2-3; D ambiguous. Germline CDR1 reads MDHEN; CDR2 reads SYDVKM. CDR3 length: 11 residues. Trimming shortened V by 2 bases and J by 10 bases, and 7 bases separated the two germline ends. As DNA, the CDR3 is TGTGCCAGCAGTTTACCGGGTGCGCAGTATTTT. This codes for CASSLPGAQYF.

V is TRBV7-8 and J is TRBJ2-7; 12 bases fit TRBD2. This CDR3 contains 16 residues. Germline CDR1 reads SGHVS; CDR2 reads FQNEAQ. With 4 bases clipped from V and 4 bases from J, the junction kept 8 bases outside the gene matches. The CDR3 sequence is CASSCGLAGSRYEQYF. CDR3 DNA: TGTGCCAGCAGCTGTGGACTAGCGGGATCTAGGTACGAGCAGTACTTC.

This chain connects TRBV12-3 or TRBV12-4 to TRBJ2-7, with 8 bases lining up with TRBD2. V was pared by 4 bases and J by 3 bases, with 8 bases of the junction left unmatched. This CDR3 spans 15 amino acids. The CDR3 sequence is CASSWEGLGFYEQYF. CDR3 DNA sequence: TGTGCCAGCAGTTGGGAGGGACTAGGTTTCTACGAGCAGTACTTC.

This chain links TRBV6-6 with TRBJ2-1; 7 bases agree with TRBD1. The end of the DNA is better explained by TRBJ2-5, so the J call may be wrong. The CDR3 loop spans 14 amino acids. Germline CDR1 MNHNY, CDR2 SVGAGI (reference sequence). CDR3 nucleotides: TGTGCCAGCAGTTACACTTCCAGGGGGGAGACCCAGTACTTC. Its translation is CASSYTSRGETQYF.

The chain links TRBV6-5 to TRBJ1-2; 10 positions match TRBD1. The CDR3 runs 14 residues. Trimming cost V 6 bases and J 5 bases; bases outside gene matches: 6. Per the germline V gene, CDR1 is MNHEY and CDR2 is SVGAGI. The chain's CDR3 is CASSRRQGAYGYTF. The CDR3 DNA sequence: TGTGCCAGCAGCCGCAGACAGGGGGCGTATGGCTACACCTTC.

This clonotype showed up just a few times. The chain recombines TRBV6-2 or TRBV6-3 with TRBJ2-1; D ambiguous. Between the trimmed V and J ends, which lost 2 bases and 4 bases, there was a span of 6 bases. The CDR3 consists of 13 residues. From germline, CDR1 is MNHEY and CDR2 SVGEGT. Written as DNA, the CDR3 is TGTGCCAGCAGTTACCCCACTTACAATGAGCAGTTCTTC. Translated, it gives CASSYPTYNEQFF.

This chain connects TRBV11-2 to TRBJ1-4; TRBD1 matches at 7 bases. Germline values: CDR1 SGHAT, CDR2 FQNNGV. After removal of 4 bases from V and 5 bases from J, the junction contained 7 bases not matched to a gene. This CDR3 has 15 residues. CDR3 region: CASSYTGQRNEKLFF. The CDR3 DNA sequence: TGTGCCAGCAGCTATACGGGACAGAGGAATGAAAAACTGTTTTTT.

V gene TRBV12-5 combines with J gene TRBJ2-2; the D is unclear. The CDR3 covers 12 residues. From germline, CDR1 is LGHNT and CDR2 FRNRAP. V was cut by 7 bases and J by 5 bases, with 8 bases left in between. The CDR3 protein is CASVIGTGELFF. In DNA, the CDR3 is TGTGCTAGTGTAATTGGAACCGGGGAGCTGTTTTTT. Together with reference TRBV12-5 and TRBJ2-2, the CDR3 gives the full variable domain: DARVTQTPRHKVTEMGQEVTMRCQPILGHNTVFWYRQTMMQGLELLAYFRNRAPLDDSGMPKDRFSAEMPDATLATLKIQPSEPRDSAVYFCASVIGTGELFFGEGSRLTVL.

This clonotype was seen more than once but under ten times. The chain has TRBV14 and TRBJ2-7; D unclear. V was cut by 4 bases and J by 2 bases, with 12 bases left in between. Germline CDR1 SGHDN, CDR2 FVKESK. There are 14 residues in the CDR3. The CDR3 region has the DNA TGTGCCAGCAGCCGGCAGTACCCCACCTACGAGCAGTACTTC. This gives the protein CASSRQYPTYEQYF.

Many counts were recorded for this clonotype. The V call is TRBV28, the J call TRBJ2-7, with D possibly matching TRBD2 (5 bases). V lost 5 bases and J 4 bases, leaving 9 bases between the germline ends. The CDR3 has 12 amino acids. In germline, CDR1 is MDHEN, CDR2 SYDVKM. Here the CDR3 reads CASSLQRYEQYF. The CDR3 DNA follows: TGTGCCAGCAGTCTACAGCGGTACGAGCAGTACTTC.

The sample holds a few counts of this clonotype. V is TRBV5-1 and J is TRBJ2-7; possibly TRBD1 or TRBD2 for D (5 bases each). The CDR3 has 14 residues. The V end lost 4 bases, the J end lost 3 bases, and 14 bases lay between the germline ends. Germline loops: CDR1 SGHRS, CDR2 YFSETQ. The CDR3 loop reads CASSPRDQHYEQYF. The CDR3 bases are TGCGCCAGCAGCCCCCGGGACCAGCACTACGAGCAGTACTTC. Full variable domain (outside the CDR3, taken from reference TRBV5-1 and TRBJ2-7): KAGVTQTPRYLIKTRGQQVTLSCSPISGHRSVSWYQQTPGQGLQFLFEYFSETQRNKGNFPGRFSGRQFSNSRSEMNVSTLELGDSALYLCASSPRDQHYEQYFGPGTRLTVT.

The chain employs TRBV4-1 and TRBJ2-7, with D perhaps TRBD2 (6 bases). V lost 0 bases and J 7 bases, leaving 19 bases between the germline ends. CDR3 size: 16 residues. Germline V CDR1 and CDR2: MGHRA, YSYEKL. Here the CDR3 reads CASSQDAPLTDYEQYF. CDR3 DNA sequence: TGCGCCAGCAGCCAAGACGCCCCCCTGACGGACTATGAGCAGTACTTC.

The genes are TRBV29-1 and TRBJ2-4; perhaps TRBD1 as D (5 bases). Germline V CDR1 and CDR2: SQVTM, ANQGSEA. This CDR3 is built from 11 residues. Trimming left V 7 bases short and J 5 bases short, with 9 bases between. The chain's CDR3 is CSGRTQNIQYF. The CDR3 DNA follows: TGCAGCGGTCGGACACAAAACATTCAGTACTTC.

The V gene is TRBV4-1, the J gene TRBJ2-5, with D possibly matching TRBD2 (6 bases). The V end lost 1 base, the J end lost 2 bases, and 11 bases lay between the germline ends. The CDR3 extends over 15 amino acids. The germline CDR1 and CDR2 sequences are MGHRA and YSYEKL. CDR3 nucleotide sequence: TGCGCCAGCAGCCAAGTACCCGGGGGACAAGAGACCCAGTACTTC. This sequence encodes CASSQVPGGQETQYF.